This T cell receptor beta chain was retrieved from a study of blood T cell repertoires in COVID-19. Across the whole study: Sources were T cells, B-cell-depleted T cells, or PBMCs; the material itself was cDNA or gDNA.

The study drew participants aged about 18 to 89 years from 20 to 30 US areas. Grouping used clinical history reported by participants in a survey and questionnaire. How the authors handled the data: Researchers report that nucleated cell counts were estimated from reference gene primer amplification. Repertoires were generated with immunoSEQ multiplex PCR, while TCRdb's copy carries only in-frame clones and drops some. V and J calls and clone size are as listed in that table; D and trimming were resolved from the DNA. Of just over 300,000 clones in the sample, just over 85% are singletons; the top ten hold roughly 4%. CDR3 length equals 14 residues. V was pared by 6 bases and J by 0 bases, with 10 bases between. Germline V CDR1 and CDR2: SGHVS, FNYEAQ.

This TCR came from a young man who had recovered from COVID-19. The sample consisted of PBMCs or T cells enriched from blood (not recorded which). The chain recombines TRBV7-6 with TRBJ2-3; D unclear. The CDR3 is CASRHELSTDTQYF. In DNA, the CDR3 is TGTGCCAGCAGGCATGAACTTAGCACAGATACGCAGTATTTT.